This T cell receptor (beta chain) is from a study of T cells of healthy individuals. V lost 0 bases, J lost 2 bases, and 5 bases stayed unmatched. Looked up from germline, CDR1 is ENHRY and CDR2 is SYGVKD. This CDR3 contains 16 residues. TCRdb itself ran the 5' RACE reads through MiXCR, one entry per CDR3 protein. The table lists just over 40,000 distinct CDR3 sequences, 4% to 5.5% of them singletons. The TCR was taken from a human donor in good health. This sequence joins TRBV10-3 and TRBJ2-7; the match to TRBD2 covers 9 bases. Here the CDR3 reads CAISESASGITYEQYF. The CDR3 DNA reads TGTGCCATCAGTGAGTCGGCTAGCGGGATTACCTACGAGCAGTACTTC.